The 24 T cell receptor beta chains presented below share a single source sample, sequenced in a study of T cell repertoires in aging, cancer and after chemotherapy (dated by TCRdb to the late 2010s). TCRdb records Illumina MiSeq as the sequencer. Rearranged TRB sequences spanning V, D and J segments were amplified in a multiplex touch-down PCR with a mixed TRB-A/B primer pool. Clones were called with MiXCR by TCRdb after fastp trimmed the public reads at Q25, and only in-frame beta chains were retained. When rows share a CDR3 protein, they turn into one entry using the most common DNA and genes. In this sample the table shows under 5,500 distinct CDR3 sequences, 27% of which occur a single time. Over 8.5% of the sample is taken by the ten largest. TCR beta rearrangements were amplified from genomic DNA extracted from peripheral blood rather than from sorted cells or RNA. Sequences were obtained from blood. These receptors originate from a human donor with a solid tumor.

The genes are TRBV15 and TRBJ1-1; D is unresolved. CDR3 length: 13 residues. Trimming left V 3 bases short and J 3 bases short, with 8 bases between. Looked up from germline, CDR1 is LNHNV and CDR2 is YYDKDF (reference sequence). As DNA, the CDR3 is TGTGCCACCAGCAGGGATGTGGACACTGAAGCTTTCTTT. Its translation: CATSRDVDTEAFF.

This clonotype was observed a handful of times. The chain joins TRBV5-1 to TRBJ2-7; D is possibly TRBD2 (6 bases). V lost 0 bases, J lost 3 bases, and 7 bases lay in between. This CDR3 spans 13 amino acids. The V gene's germline CDR1 is SGHRS and CDR2 YFSETQ. CDR3 sequence (DNA): TGCGCCAGCAGCTTGGGGACTAACTACGAGCAGTACTTC. Translation: CASSLGTNYEQYF.

This clonotype has just a few counts. The V gene is TRBV12-3 or TRBV12-4, the J gene TRBJ1-1; no firm D call. The CDR3 is made up of 14 amino acids. Trimming removed 3 bases from V and 0 bases from J, with 8 bases in between. The CDR3 sequence is CASSFWQMNTEAFF. DNA of the CDR3: TGTGCCAGCAGTTTCTGGCAGATGAACACTGAAGCTTTCTTT.

This clonotype was found a few times. The chain carries TRBV20-1 and TRBJ2-1; TRBD1 matches 7 bases. CDR1 is DFQATT and CDR2 is SNEGSKA in the germline V gene (reference sequence). Trimming cost V 1 base and J 5 bases; bases outside gene matches: 8. CDR3 length: 15 residues. This CDR3 is CSARGGTALNNEQFF. As DNA, the CDR3 is TGCAGTGCTAGAGGTGGGACAGCACTGAACAATGAGCAGTTCTTC.

By sample share, this clonotype is medium-sized (0.01 to 0.1%). This chain links TRBV7-6 with TRBJ2-3, with TRBD2 matching over 7 bases. The V and J ends lost 0 bases and 2 bases, in that order; junction bases with no gene match: 8. There are 17 residues in the CDR3. Per the germline V gene, CDR1 is SGHVS and CDR2 is FNYEAQ. CDR3 sequence reads: CASSLAPSGGYTDTQYF. CDR3 sequence (DNA): TGTGCCAGCAGCTTAGCCCCTTCCGGGGGGTACACAGATACGCAGTATTTT.

This clonotype is labeled medium-sized. V is TRBV6-5 and J is TRBJ1-2; TRBD1 aligns across 9 bases. CDR1 MNHEY and CDR2 SVGAGI come from the germline V gene. The CDR3 runs to 14 residues. V was pared by 6 bases and J by 4 bases, with 6 bases of the junction left unmatched. The DNA for the CDR3 is TGTGCCAGCAGCTCCGACAGGGGGACCTATGGCTACACCTTC. It codes for CASSSDRGTYGYTF.

This chain joins TRBV30 and TRBJ1-5, with D perhaps matching TRBD1 (5 bases). Trimming shortened V by 2 bases and J by 7 bases, and 15 bases separated the two germline ends. CDR1 is GTSNPN and CDR2 is SVGIG in the germline V gene (reference sequence). CDR3 length: 14 residues. DNA of the CDR3: TGTGCCTGGAGTATGGGACGGGGGGAGCAGCCCCAGCATTTT. Translated: CAWSMGRGEQPQHF.

The chain has TRBV25-1 and TRBJ1-2, with D unresolved. The germline V gene has CDR1 MGHDK and CDR2 SYGVNS. The CDR3 is 13 amino acids. Trimming cost V 2 bases and J 3 bases, with 7 bases left between them. The CDR3 DNA is TGTGCCAGCAGTGAAAATAGCCACTATGGCTACACCTTC. This translates into CASSENSHYGYTF.

This clonotype is deemed medium-sized (0.01 to 0.1%). V is TRBV29-1 and J is TRBJ1-1; 8 bases line up with TRBD1. The J segment lost 3 bases and the V segment lost 3 bases, leaving 12 bases of the junction unmatched. The CDR3 loop spans 16 amino acids. Germline loops: CDR1 SQVTM, CDR2 ANQGSEA. CDR3 in DNA: TGCAGCGTTGAGGGGGTGGCAGGGGGCAGAGACACTGAAGCTTTCTTT. The encoded protein is CSVEGVAGGRDTEAFF.

The chain uses TRBV7-9 and TRBJ2-7; a possible D gene is TRBD1 (6 bases). The CDR3 consists of 12 residues. CDR1 is SEHNR, CDR2 FQNEAQ, per germline (reference sequence). Trimming removed 8 bases from V and 5 bases from J, with 13 bases in between. CDR3 protein: CASAGRGNEQYF. Written as DNA, the CDR3 is TGTGCCAGCGCTGGCAGGGGAAACGAGCAGTACTTC.

Only a few counts were recorded for this clonotype. J is TRBJ1-1 and V is TRBV20-1; the match to TRBD1 covers 7 bases. V dropped 7 bases and J dropped 5; count of bases not matched to a gene: 13. This CDR3 is built from 14 residues. Looked up from germline, CDR1 is DFQATT and CDR2 is SNEGSKA (reference sequence). The CDR3 DNA reads TGCAGTGGGTCCGGGGGGGAACAGGGGACTGAAGCTTTCTTT. Encoded protein: CSGSGGEQGTEAFF.

The chain employs TRBV5-6 and TRBJ1-4; D remains ambiguous. The CDR3 has 16 amino acids. Germline assignment: CDR1 SGHDT and CDR2 YYEEEE. V lost 0 bases and J lost 5, with 14 bases in between. The CDR3 sequence: CASSLGGTQTNEKLFF. In DNA, the CDR3 is TGTGCCAGCAGCTTGGGTGGTACGCAGACGAATGAAAAACTGTTTTTT.

This clonotype has just a few counts. The chain combines TRBV6-6 with TRBJ1-2, with D maybe TRBD1 (5 bases). The CDR3 totals 12 residues. V lost 5 bases to trimming and J lost 3 bases, with 7 bases between them. The V gene's germline CDR1 is MNHNY and CDR2 SVGAGI (reference sequence). This chain's CDR3 is CASSPTDYGYTF. The CDR3 DNA sequence: TGTGCCAGCAGTCCGACAGACTATGGCTACACCTTC.

This clonotype has a handful of counts. The V gene is TRBV7-9, the J gene TRBJ1-1; D call uncertain. V lost 3 bases and J 8 bases, leaving 7 bases between the germline ends. This CDR3 has 11 amino acids. Germline V gene sequence: CDR1 SEHNR, CDR2 FQNEAQ (reference sequence). CDR3 residues: CASSFTEEAFF. The CDR3 region has the DNA TGTGCCAGCAGCTTCACAGAAGAAGCTTTCTTT.

V and J are TRBV20-1 and TRBJ1-2; 10 nucleotides align to TRBD1. This CDR3 contains 12 residues. The germline CDR1 and CDR2 sequences are DFQATT and SNEGSKA (reference sequence). The V and J ends lost 6 bases and 8 bases, in that order; junction bases with no gene match: 6. The CDR3 reads CSAPLDRGGYTF. CDR3 DNA sequence: TGCAGTGCCCCTCTGGACAGGGGGGGCTACACCTTC.

The V call is TRBV10-1, the J call TRBJ2-7, with 7 positions matching TRBD1. With V trimmed by 2 bases and J by 5 bases, 3 bases remained unmatched. The CDR3 is 13 residues long. From germline, CDR1 is WNHNN and CDR2 SYGVQD (reference sequence). The CDR3, as DNA: TGCGCCAGCAGTGAGACAGGGGCGAACGAGCAGTACTTC. Its translation: CASSETGANEQYF.

Turning to this clonotype: At one of its ends the junction is not consistent with the germline gene, which may arise from a read error. The chain carries TRBV5-6 and TRBJ2-2, with 9 bases identical to TRBD2. Germline lookup yields CDR1 SGHDT and CDR2 YYEEEE. The CDR3 spans 15 residues. DNA for the CDR3: TGCGCCAGCAGCCGCTGGGCGGGGGGGACCGGGGAGCTGTTTTTT. This codes for CASSRWAGGTGELFF. Combining the CDR3 with reference TRBV5-6 and TRBJ2-2 gives the whole variable domain DAGVTQSPTHLIKTRGQQVTLRCSPKSGHDTVSWYQQALGQGPQFIFQYYEEEERQRGNFPDRFSGHQFPNYSSELNVNALLLGDSALYLCASSRWAGGTGELFFGEGSRLTVL.

The V gene is TRBV6-5, the J gene TRBJ2-7, with 9 bases identical to TRBD1. The CDR3 runs to 14 residues. The J segment lost 4 bases and the V segment lost 4 bases, leaving 5 bases of the junction unmatched. CDR1 is MNHEY and CDR2 is SVGAGI in the germline V gene. In nucleotides, the CDR3 is TGTGCCAGCAGTTCGGGGACAGGGAAGTACGAGCAGTACTTC. This encodes CASSSGTGKYEQYF.

This clonotype was observed once. This chain connects TRBV19 to TRBJ2-4; D could derive from TRBD1 or TRBD2 (5 bases each). Trimming shortened V by 6 bases and J by 3 bases, and 12 bases separated the two germline ends. This CDR3 has 14 residues. CDR1 LNHDA and CDR2 SQIVND come from the germline V gene (reference sequence). The CDR3 here is CASRGDGFKNIQYF. The CDR3 bases are TGTGCCAGTAGGGGGGACGGATTCAAAAACATTCAGTACTTC. Together with reference TRBV19 and TRBJ2-4, the CDR3 gives the full variable domain: DGGITQSPKYLFRKEGQNVTLSCEQNLNHDAMYWYRQDPGQGLRLIYYSQIVNDFQKGDIAEGYSVSREKKESFPLTVTSAQKNPTAFYLCASRGDGFKNIQYFGAGTRLSVL.

This clonotype has a handful of counts. The chain is built from TRBV27 and TRBJ2-2, with 7 positions matching TRBD1. The CDR3 consists of 15 residues. Germline assignment: CDR1 MNHEY and CDR2 SMNVEV (reference sequence). V lost 3 bases, J lost 1 base, and 2 bases stayed unmatched. The CDR3 here is CASSFWDRNTGELFF. CDR3 nucleotide sequence: TGTGCCAGCAGTTTCTGGGACAGGAACACCGGGGAGCTGTTTTTT.

This clonotype was found once. The V and J genes are TRBV24-1 and TRBJ1-6, with a tentative D call TRBD1 (5 bases). Trimming took 9 bases from V and 8 from J, leaving 13 bases between them. This CDR3 has 13 amino acids. Germline V lookup: CDR1 KGHDR, CDR2 SFDVKD. CDR3 coding DNA: TGTGCCACCGTGACAGCTCCTGATTCACCCCTCCACTTT. Translation: CATVTAPDSPLHF.

This clonotype was observed a few times. V gene TRBV30 combines with J gene TRBJ1-1; 9 nucleotides align to TRBD1. The germline CDR1 and CDR2 sequences are GTSNPN and SVGIG (reference sequence). Losses at the gene ends were 3 bases for V and 5 bases for J; bases not matched to a gene: 4. There are 13 residues in the CDR3. CDR3 nucleotides: TGTGCCTGGAGGTTGGGACAGGGTACTGAAGCTTTCTTT. As protein: CAWRLGQGTEAFF.

This chain links TRBV6-1 with TRBJ1-5; D uncertain. This CDR3 is built from 14 residues. Germline V gene lookup returns CDR1 MNHNS and CDR2 SASEGT. V shed 5 bases and J shed 5 bases, with 13 bases lying between them. The CDR3 reads CASSIGDTYQPQHF. The DNA for the CDR3 is TGTGCCAGCAGTATTGGCGACACCTATCAGCCCCAGCATTTT.

This clonotype was seen only a few times. CDR3 loop: CASSLLGTGTSGWSNEQFF. The CDR3, as DNA: TGTGCCAGCAGTTTATTGGGGACAGGGACTAGCGGGTGGAGTAATGAGCAGTTCTTC. This chain connects TRBV27 to TRBJ2-1; 12 bases match TRBD2. The CDR3 contains 19 residues. Trimming took 1 base from V and 7 from J; bases not matched to a gene: 14. Germline loops: CDR1 MNHEY, CDR2 SMNVEV (reference sequence).